This T cell receptor beta chain emerged from a study of a mutant IDH1 vaccine in newly diagnosed glioma. Study-level background: The study gave patients eight vaccinations in weeks 1, 3, 5, 7, 11, 15, 19, 23. Vaccine administration was initiated 4-6 weeks following radiotherapy alone, or with temozolomide cycles. Findings of the study overall: Pseudoprogression apparently tracked independently of changes in top peripheral T cell clonotypes.

This CDR3 comprises 12 residues. V shed 5 bases and J shed 1 base, with 4 bases lying between them. Germline CDR1 is LNHDA and CDR2 is SQIVND (reference sequence). The time point was: week 23, last vaccination. A single vaccine dose contained 300 ug of mutant IDH1 20-mer peptide, and topical imiquimod was used with it. Donor tumors were new WHO grade 3 or 4 IDH1-mutant, ATRX-lost astrocytomas. About this clone: As yet, its antigen is unknown.

Measured with immunoSEQ multiplex PCR; TCRdb has only the in-frame clones, and not every one. The data contain some 20,000 clones, almost 85% of them singletons. The material was PBMCs, obtained from a glioma patient whose treatment included an IDH1 peptide vaccine. This receptor was identified in a man aged 30 to 45 with glioma. The genes are TRBV19 and TRBJ2-3; the D is unclear. CDR3 DNA: TGTGCCAGTAGTCCCCGCACAGATACGCAGTATTTT. Translation gives CASSPRTDTQYF.